Listed here are 20 T cell receptor beta chains from one sample, sequenced in a study of regulatory T cells in long-lasting Graves disease. Sequencing libraries for TCR beta were prepared with iRepertoire HTBI primers and Arm-PCR of CDR3 regions. One entry per CDR3 protein, called by TCRdb with MiXCR from the multiplex PCR reads. The sample contains 350,000 to 450,000 distinct CDR3 sequences, approximately 15% of which appear only once. Documented time point: newly diagnosed GD, antithyroid drugs for less than 3 months. There was RNA extracted from PBMCs, and the TCR library was made from it. This sample also appeared in a second study, on T cells in Graves' hyperthyroidism and ophthalmopathy.

The sequences come from peripheral blood mononuclear cells (PBMCs), collected at new diagnosis, from a patient treated with antithyroid drugs. The receptors stem from a woman in her 30s with Graves disease.

This clonotype was observed at least ten times. The V gene is TRBV5-1, the J gene TRBJ2-2, with D perhaps given as TRBD1 or TRBD2 (5 bases each). Germline values: CDR1 SGHRS, CDR2 YFSETQ. This CDR3 region has 17 residues. V was pared by 5 bases and J by 3 bases, with 20 bases between. The CDR3 here is CASSRGEGTPHTGELFF. The CDR3 DNA follows: TGCGCCAGCAGTAGGGGTGAAGGGACCCCTCACACCGGGGAGCTGTTTTTT.

The genes are TRBV19 and TRBJ2-7; weak D call: TRBD1 (6 bases). The V gene lost 3 bases and the J gene lost 5 bases, with 11 bases spanning the gap. The germline gives CDR1 LNHDA, CDR2 SQIVND (reference sequence). CDR3 length equals 13 residues. The CDR3 loop reads CASSIAGDDEQYF. CDR3 DNA sequence: TGTGCCAGTAGTATTGCAGGGGACGACGAGCAGTACTTC.

This clonotype appeared many times. V usage is TRBV12-3 or TRBV12-4 and J usage is TRBJ2-5; possibly TRBD1 for D (5 bases). The CDR3 has 14 residues. Trimming removed 6 bases at V and 0 bases at J, with 11 bases between. The CDR3 loop is CASRIRGNQETQYF. CDR3 in DNA: TGTGCCAGCAGGATAAGGGGCAACCAAGAGACCCAGTACTTC.

This sequence joins TRBV2 and TRBJ2-2, with TRBD2 identical over 7 bases. V trimming: 6 bases; J trimming: 1 base; junction bases outside the gene matches: 5. Germline V gene data show CDR1 as SNHLY and CDR2 as FYNNEI. This CDR3 has 15 amino acids. This chain's CDR3 is CASRAASGNTGELFF. The CDR3 bases are TGTGCCAGCAGGGCGGCTAGCGGGAACACCGGGGAGCTGTTTTTT.

V and J are TRBV19 and TRBJ1-2, with D unresolved. Per the germline V gene, CDR1 is LNHDA and CDR2 is SQIVND (reference sequence). This CDR3 region has 14 residues. Between the trimmed V and J ends, which lost 3 bases and 3 bases, there was a span of 11 bases. The DNA for the CDR3 is TGTGCCAGTAGTATCCTCGGTTATGACTATGGCTACACCTTC. This codes for CASSILGYDYGYTF.

The CDR3 DNA sequence: TGTGCCAGCAGTGAATTCTGGACTAGCGGGAGGGGCACAGATACGCAGTATTTT. Protein product: CASSEFWTSGRGTDTQYF. The chain recombines TRBV25-1 with TRBJ2-3, with 15 bases lining up with TRBD2. The CDR3 length is 18 residues. The germline CDR1 and CDR2 sequences are MGHDK and SYGVNS. Trimming removed 1 base from V and 1 base from J; junction bases left unmatched: 3.

This clonotype occurred many times. The chain recombines TRBV5-1 with TRBJ2-3, with 8 bases that match TRBD1. Trimming removed 5 bases from V and 0 bases from J; junction bases left unmatched: 5. CDR3 length: 15 amino acids. Germline V gene sequence: CDR1 SGHRS, CDR2 YFSETQ. The CDR3 nucleotides are TGCGCCAGCAGTAAGACAGGGGAAAGCACAGATACGCAGTATTTT. Protein: CASSKTGESTDTQYF. Variable domain in full (rest from reference TRBV5-1 and TRBJ2-3): KAGVTQTPRYLIKTRGQQVTLSCSPISGHRSVSWYQQTPGQGLQFLFEYFSETQRNKGNFPGRFSGRQFSNSRSEMNVSTLELGDSALYLCASSKTGESTDTQYFGPGTRLTVL.

Only a few counts were recorded for this clonotype. The V call is TRBV5-4, the J call TRBJ2-7, with D perhaps matching TRBD2 (6 bases). The CDR3 extends over 15 amino acids. V was cut by 3 bases and J by 0 bases, with 13 bases left in between. Looked up from germline, CDR1 is SGHNT and CDR2 is YYREEE (reference sequence). This chain's CDR3 is CASSSQAGSSYEQYF. CDR3 nucleotide sequence: TGTGCCAGCAGCTCCCAAGCGGGTAGCTCCTACGAGCAGTACTTC.

The chain couples TRBV9 to TRBJ2-5; 9 bases align to TRBD2. V shed 4 bases, J shed 4 bases, and the junction held 5 bases outside the gene matches. The CDR3 totals 14 residues. The germline V gene encodes CDR1 SGDLS and CDR2 YYNGEE. The CDR3 bases are TGTGCCAGCAGCATGTCGACTAGCGGAGAGACCCAGTACTTC. Translated, it gives CASSMSTSGETQYF. The full variable domain, with the rest looked up from reference TRBV9 and TRBJ2-5, is DSGVTQTPKHLITATGQRVTLRCSPRSGDLSVYWYQQSLDQGLQFLIQYYNGEERAKGNILERFSAQQFPDLHSELNLSSLELGDSALYFCASSMSTSGETQYFGPGTRLLVL.

The rearrangement joins TRBV4-1 to TRBJ2-3, with 10 bases aligning to TRBD2. The CDR3 sequence is 16 residues long. V was pared by 1 base and J by 4 bases, with 5 bases of the junction left unmatched. Germline loops: CDR1 MGHRA, CDR2 YSYEKL. CDR3 sequence reads: CASSQVSGRGADTQYF. The CDR3, as DNA: TGCGCCAGCAGCCAAGTGAGCGGGAGGGGCGCAGATACGCAGTATTTT.

In its sample, this clonotype was seen many times. The CDR3 region has the DNA TGTGCCAGCAGGGGGATCAGGGGGGAGCCCTACAATGAGCAGTTCTTC. Its protein is CASRGIRGEPYNEQFF. This chain links TRBV11-3 with TRBJ2-1; D may be TRBD1 (7 bases). This CDR3 is 16 amino acids long. Trimming stripped 6 bases from V and 2 bases from J, with 17 bases between. The germline V gene has CDR1 SGHNT and CDR2 YENEEA.

This clonotype occurred many times. The rearrangement uses TRBV28 and TRBJ1-4; 7 bases align to TRBD1. In germline, CDR1 is MDHEN, CDR2 SYDVKM. The CDR3 covers 13 residues. V shed 7 bases, J shed 11 bases, and the junction held 10 bases outside the gene matches. CDR3 amino acids: CASKEPGQQKLFF. CDR3 DNA sequence: TGTGCCAGCAAAGAACCGGGACAGCAGAAACTGTTTTTT.

The gene calls are TRBV27 and TRBJ1-6; possibly TRBD1 for D (5 bases). Trimming took off 8 bases at V and 7 bases at J, with 9 bases between the two ends. This CDR3 is 12 amino acids long. Germline values: CDR1 MNHEY, CDR2 SMNVEV (reference sequence). CDR3 coding DNA: TGTGCCAGCCGACAGAGCAATTCACCCCTCCACTTT. It is translated as CASRQSNSPLHF.

This clonotype was picked up many times. CDR3 amino acids: CASSPTPSYEQYF. For the CDR3, the DNA is TGTGCCAGCTCACCAACTCCATCATACGAGCAGTACTTC. The chain links TRBV18 to TRBJ2-7; the D is unclear. Germline V gene sequence: CDR1 KGHSH, CDR2 LQKENI. The CDR3 totals 13 residues. With 2 bases removed from V and 4 bases from J, the gap between germline ends came to 9 bases. The full variable domain, completed using reference TRBV18 and TRBJ2-7, is NAGVMQNPRHLVRRRGQEARLRCSPMKGHSHVYWYRQLPEEGLKFMVYLQKENIIDESGMPKERFSAEFPKEGPSILRIQQVVRGDSAAYFCASSPTPSYEQYFGPGTRLTVT.

This clonotype was seen repeatedly, ten times or more. The chain uses TRBV27 and TRBJ1-1; TRBD1 matches at 7 bases. The CDR3 covers 14 residues. The germline V gene encodes CDR1 MNHEY and CDR2 SMNVEV (reference sequence). Trimming took 4 bases from V and 4 from J; bases not matched to a gene: 6. The CDR3 sequence is CASSYGQEGTEAFF. The CDR3, as DNA: TGTGCCAGCAGTTACGGACAGGAGGGCACTGAAGCTTTCTTT.

This clonotype was counted ten times or more. The chain recombines TRBV11-3 with TRBJ1-1, with unresolved D. Germline V lookup: CDR1 SGHNT, CDR2 YENEEA. CDR3 length equals 15 residues. V lost 0 bases, J lost 1 base, and 9 bases lay in between. The CDR3 loop is CASSLEMGGNTEAFF. Written as DNA, the CDR3 is TGTGCCAGCAGCTTAGAGATGGGAGGGAACACTGAAGCTTTCTTT.

This clonotype has a handful of counts. This chain joins TRBV10-2 and TRBJ2-2; TRBD1 or TRBD2 may be the D gene (6 bases each). This CDR3 spans 15 amino acids. In germline, CDR1 is WSHSY, CDR2 SAAADI. V gave up 6 bases and J gave up 0 bases, with 11 bases separating them. The CDR3 nucleotides are TGCGCCAGCAGAGTCGGGGGCCCGAACACCGGGGAGCTGTTTTTT. Protein: CASRVGGPNTGELFF.

This clonotype was found many times. The chain links TRBV5-6 to TRBJ2-1; 9 bases are shared with TRBD2. The V gene's germline CDR1 is SGHDT and CDR2 YYEEEE. Losses at the gene ends were 2 bases for V and 7 bases for J; bases not matched to a gene: 19. The CDR3 sequence is 19 residues long. CDR3 region: CASSLIVTSGFLRGNEQFF. CDR3 sequence (DNA): TGTGCCAGCAGCTTAATCGTAACTAGCGGGTTTCTCCGGGGGAATGAGCAGTTCTTC.

This clonotype showed up many times. The chain links TRBV19 to TRBJ1-5, with D possibly being TRBD1 (5 bases). V was pared by 7 bases and J by 4 bases, with 11 bases between. The CDR3 has 13 amino acids. The V gene's germline CDR1 is LNHDA and CDR2 SQIVND (reference sequence). Written as DNA, the CDR3 is TGTGCCAGTACCCGGGACCGAAATCAGCCCCAGCATTTT. Translating gives CASTRDRNQPQHF.

This clonotype was observed at least ten times. The rearrangement uses TRBV5-5 and TRBJ1-2, with D tentatively TRBD1 (6 bases). The V and J ends lost 3 bases and 4 bases respectively, with 16 bases between them. This CDR3 comprises 15 residues. Germline V gives CDR1 SGHKS, CDR2 YYEKEE (reference sequence). The chain's CDR3 is CASSYRQDQIYGYTF. DNA for the CDR3: TGTGCCAGCAGCTACAGACAGGACCAAATCTATGGCTACACCTTC.